Detailed here is one T cell receptor beta chain. The target antigen is unknown. This specimen comes from a study of beta chain features in type 1 diabetes. Study-level information: Patients did not differ from healthy donors in age, gender or cell yield. General study findings and limits: Fewer insertions but more deletions were seen at VDJ junctions in type 1 diabetes patients. Although PCR might favor shorter templates, it would do so equally in patients and controls.

Investigators reverse transcribed all isolated RNA, so they sequenced expressed TCRB transcripts. Profiling relied on immunoSEQ multiplex PCR, and the TCRdb table lists in-frame clones only, not all of them. The sample has a few hundred thousand clones, around 13% seen once. CDR3 length: 16 residues. Per the germline V gene, CDR1 is LNHDA and CDR2 is SQIVND (reference sequence). The V and J ends lost 0 bases and 7 bases respectively, with 15 bases between them. V and J are TRBV19 and TRBJ2-2; TRBD1 or TRBD2 may be the D gene (7 bases each). The clonotype comes from a man in his thirties or forties in good health. The specimen was naive CD4+ T cells from blood. CDR3 amino acids: CASSIDPTGRDGELFF. The CDR3 DNA sequence: TGTGCCAGTAGTATAGACCCGACAGGGAGGGACGGGGAGCTGTTTTTT.